A selection of T cell receptor beta chains follows, all from one sample in a study of T-cell memory formation after mild COVID-19. TCRdb passed the 5' RACE reads through MiXCR, listing each CDR3 protein once. The repertoire holds roughly 620,000 distinct CDR3 sequences, with around 17% as singletons. The specimen was PBMCs or a T cell subset sorted from them (not recorded which). The receptors stem from an adult woman who had mild COVID-19 (a few samples of this study predate the infection). Cell type and time point are not known. CDR3s include the opening cysteine and the closing phenylalanine or tryptophan. D genes are given only for firm matches. Clone size, where shown, is once, few, many, or a class for clones that have expanded.

v_gene: TRBV12-3/TRBV12-4
j_gene: TRBJ2-1
abundance: few
d_gene: TRBD1
CDR3aa: CASSPGTGGYGEQFF
CDR3nt: TGTGCCAGCAGTCCGGGGACAGGGGGGTACGGTGAGCAGTTCTTC

v_gene: TRBV12-3/TRBV12-4
j_gene: TRBJ2-5
abundance: few
d_gene: TRBD2
CDR3aa: CASSLGLVPSGRAVRETQYF
CDR3nt: TGTGCCAGCAGTTTAGGGCTTGTTCCTAGCGGGAGGGCCGTTCGAGAGACCCAGTACTTC

v_gene: TRBV7-6
j_gene: TRBJ2-1
abundance: -
d_gene: TRBD2
CDR3aa: CASSRGLAGVSEQFF
CDR3nt: TGTGCCAGCAGCCGGGGACTAGCGGGAGTGAGTGAGCAGTTCTTC

v_gene: TRBV7-6
j_gene: TRBJ2-1
abundance: -
d_gene: -
CDR3aa: CASSLLSAARSYNEQFF
CDR3nt: TGTGCCAGCAGCTTACTGAGCGCGGCGCGCTCCTACAATGAGCAGTTCTTC

v_gene: TRBV6-6
j_gene: TRBJ2-3
abundance: -
d_gene: TRBD1
CDR3aa: CASSKDRGLDTDTQYF
CDR3nt: TGTGCCAGCAGTAAGGACAGGGGGCTGGATACAGATACGCAGTATTTT

v_gene: TRBV12-3/TRBV12-4
j_gene: TRBJ2-5
abundance: -
d_gene: -
CDR3aa: CASSLARVETQYF
CDR3nt: TGTGCCAGCAGTTTAGCCAGGGTGGAGACCCAGTACTTC

v_gene: TRBV7-2
j_gene: TRBJ2-1
abundance: once
d_gene: TRBD1
CDR3aa: CASSFRQGYNEQFF
CDR3nt: TGTGCCAGCAGCTTTAGACAGGGCTACAATGAGCAGTTCTTC

v_gene: TRBV4-3
j_gene: TRBJ1-1
abundance: -
d_gene: TRBD1
CDR3aa: CASSQVRGQGSRYTEAFF
CDR3nt: TGCGCCAGCAGCCAAGTGAGAGGACAGGGTAGCAGGTACACTGAAGCTTTCTTT

v_gene: TRBV5-1
j_gene: TRBJ1-2
abundance: -
d_gene: TRBD1
CDR3aa: CASSAGQGPGYTF
CDR3nt: TGCGCCAGCAGCGCGGGACAGGGCCCTGGCTACACCTTC

v_gene: TRBV6-5
j_gene: TRBJ2-7
abundance: few
d_gene: TRBD1
CDR3aa: CASSYPETGGSYEQYF
CDR3nt: TGTGCCAGCAGTTACCCTGAGACAGGGGGCTCCTACGAGCAGTACTTC

v_gene: TRBV5-5
j_gene: TRBJ2-2
abundance: -
d_gene: -
CDR3aa: CASSPRRATNTGELFF
CDR3nt: TGTGCCAGCAGCCCTCGGAGGGCTACGAACACCGGGGAGCTGTTTTTT

v_gene: TRBV19
j_gene: TRBJ2-3
abundance: -
d_gene: -
CDR3aa: CASKDGPTDTQYF
CDR3nt: TGTGCCAGTAAGGACGGTCCCACAGATACGCAGTATTTT

v_gene: TRBV4-2
j_gene: TRBJ2-7
abundance: -
d_gene: -
CDR3aa: CASSQDDSGYEQYF
CDR3nt: TGTGCCAGCAGCCAAGATGACAGTGGGTACGAGCAGTACTTC

v_gene: TRBV5-5
j_gene: TRBJ1-6
abundance: -
d_gene: TRBD1
CDR3aa: CASSSRQGSPLHF
CDR3nt: TGTGCCAGCAGCTCCAGACAGGGTTCACCCCTCCACTTT

v_gene: TRBV3-1
j_gene: TRBJ2-7
abundance: once
d_gene: -
CDR3aa: CASSLTSRNSYEQYF
CDR3nt: TGTGCCAGCAGCCTTACTAGCCGTAACTCCTACGAGCAGTACTTC

v_gene: TRBV7-9
j_gene: TRBJ2-5
abundance: -
d_gene: -
CDR3aa: CASSLARIGHLQETQYF
CDR3nt: TGTGCCAGCAGCTTAGCCCGGATAGGACATCTCCAAGAGACCCAGTACTTC

v_gene: TRBV7-8
j_gene: TRBJ2-5
abundance: few
d_gene: TRBD2
CDR3aa: CASQGRPGGVETQYF
CDR3nt: TGTGCCAGCCAGGGTAGACCGGGAGGGGTGGAGACCCAGTACTTC

v_gene: TRBV24-1
j_gene: TRBJ2-1
abundance: -
d_gene: TRBD2
CDR3aa: CEETSGSAPYNEQFF
CDR3nt: TGTGAGGAGACTAGCGGGAGTGCCCCCTACAATGAGCAGTTCTTC

v_gene: TRBV5-4
j_gene: TRBJ1-4
abundance: few
d_gene: -
CDR3aa: CASSGLSNEKLFF
CDR3nt: TGTGCCAGCAGCGGACTTAGTAATGAAAAACTGTTTTTT

v_gene: TRBV4-3
j_gene: TRBJ2-3
abundance: -
d_gene: TRBD2
CDR3aa: CASSRVAGGIGADTQYF
CDR3nt: TGCGCCAGCAGCCGAGTAGCGGGAGGGATCGGAGCAGATACGCAGTATTTT

v_gene: TRBV5-1
j_gene: TRBJ2-6
abundance: -
d_gene: -
CDR3aa: CASSLPGYRSGANVLTF
CDR3nt: TGCGCCAGCAGCTTGCCAGGGTACCGTTCTGGGGCCAACGTCCTGACTTTC

v_gene: TRBV15
j_gene: TRBJ2-3
abundance: few
d_gene: -
CDR3aa: CATSSTRDDTDTQYF
CDR3nt: TGTGCCACCAGCAGCACCCGGGACGACACAGATACGCAGTATTTT

v_gene: TRBV7-8
j_gene: TRBJ2-7
abundance: -
d_gene: TRBD1
CDR3aa: CASSYWDRAPYEQYF
CDR3nt: TGTGCCAGCAGTTATTGGGACAGGGCCCCCTACGAGCAGTACTTC

v_gene: TRBV20-1
j_gene: TRBJ1-2
abundance: few
d_gene: -
CDR3aa: CSAQTGIYGYTF
CDR3nt: TGCAGTGCGCAAACAGGGATCTATGGCTACACCTTC

v_gene: TRBV18
j_gene: TRBJ2-1
abundance: -
d_gene: TRBD1
CDR3aa: CASSPRQGISDEQFF
CDR3nt: TGTGCCAGCTCACCACGACAGGGTATTAGCGATGAGCAGTTCTTC

v_gene: TRBV18
j_gene: TRBJ2-1
abundance: few
d_gene: -
CDR3aa: CASSAVVFAPGSYNEQFF
CDR3nt: TGTGCCAGCTCAGCGGTAGTCTTCGCCCCCGGCTCCTACAATGAGCAGTTCTTC

v_gene: TRBV7-6
j_gene: TRBJ2-5
abundance: few
d_gene: -
CDR3aa: CASSLVGTLETQYF
CDR3nt: TGTGCCAGCAGCTTAGTTGGGACGTTGGAGACCCAGTACTTC

v_gene: TRBV12-3/TRBV12-4
j_gene: TRBJ2-7
abundance: few
d_gene: -
CDR3aa: CASSSGREQYF
CDR3nt: TGTGCCAGCAGCAGCGGGCGCGAGCAGTACTTC

v_gene: TRBV29-1
j_gene: TRBJ1-1
abundance: -
d_gene: -
CDR3aa: CSAETGPYAEAFF
CDR3nt: TGCAGCGCAGAGACAGGACCCTACGCTGAAGCTTTCTTT

v_gene: TRBV11-1
j_gene: TRBJ2-7
abundance: -
d_gene: -
CDR3aa: CASSPQRTYSIYEQYF
CDR3nt: TGTGCCAGCAGCCCACAACGGACGTACAGCATCTACGAGCAGTACTTC

v_gene: TRBV27
j_gene: TRBJ2-1
abundance: -
d_gene: -
CDR3aa: CASSLWQGILNEQFF
CDR3nt: TGTGCCAGCAGTTTATGGCAGGGGATACTGAATGAGCAGTTCTTC

v_gene: TRBV12-5
j_gene: TRBJ2-1
abundance: few
d_gene: TRBD2
CDR3aa: CASGLAGLNNEQFF
CDR3nt: TGTGCTAGTGGCCTAGCGGGATTGAACAATGAGCAGTTCTTC

v_gene: TRBV19
j_gene: TRBJ2-7
abundance: few
d_gene: -
CDR3aa: CASARGFYEQYF
CDR3nt: TGTGCCAGCGCCAGGGGATTCTACGAGCAGTACTTC

v_gene: TRBV2
j_gene: TRBJ2-2
abundance: -
d_gene: -
CDR3aa: CASSEAGTGELFF
CDR3nt: TGTGCCAGCAGTGAAGCGGGCACCGGGGAGCTGTTTTTT

v_gene: TRBV4-1
j_gene: TRBJ1-2
abundance: -
d_gene: -
CDR3aa: CASSQEPPINTYTF
CDR3nt: TGCGCCAGCAGCCAAGAGCCTCCGATTAACACCTACACCTTC

v_gene: TRBV7-9
j_gene: TRBJ2-7
abundance: many
d_gene: -
CDR3aa: CASSSTGPVLEEYF
CDR3nt: TGTGCCAGCAGCTCGACGGGGCCTGTCCTGGAGGAGTACTTC

v_gene: TRBV3-1
j_gene: TRBJ1-1
abundance: few
d_gene: -
CDR3aa: CASSQGDRPEAFF
CDR3nt: TGTGCCAGCAGCCAAGGTGACAGGCCTGAAGCTTTCTTT

v_gene: TRBV7-9
j_gene: TRBJ2-3
abundance: -
d_gene: -
CDR3aa: CASSPRGTSTDTQYF
CDR3nt: TGTGCCAGCAGCCCACGTGGGACGAGCACAGATACGCAGTATTTT

v_gene: TRBV7-8
j_gene: TRBJ2-7
abundance: -
d_gene: -
CDR3aa: CASSPRTAAYEQYF
CDR3nt: TGTGCCAGCAGCCCTCGGACAGCCGCCTACGAGCAGTACTTC

v_gene: TRBV5-5
j_gene: TRBJ1-1
abundance: many
d_gene: -
CDR3aa: CASSLDLNTEAFF
CDR3nt: TGTGCCAGCAGCTTGGACTTAAACACTGAAGCTTTCTTT

v_gene: TRBV7-6
j_gene: TRBJ1-6
abundance: -
d_gene: -
CDR3aa: CASSLGGGGRSPLHF
CDR3nt: TGTGCCAGCAGCTTAGGGGGGGGTGGAAGGTCACCCCTCCACTTT

v_gene: TRBV7-8
j_gene: TRBJ2-4
abundance: -
d_gene: -
CDR3aa: CASSLRVEVLAKNIQYF
CDR3nt: TGTGCCAGCAGCTTACGTGTTGAGGTTTTAGCCAAAAACATTCAGTACTTC

v_gene: TRBV4-2
j_gene: TRBJ2-7
abundance: -
d_gene: TRBD1
CDR3aa: CASSQEDTRGLYEQYF
CDR3nt: TGTGCCAGCAGCCAAGAAGATACCAGGGGGCTCTACGAGCAGTACTTC

v_gene: TRBV3-1
j_gene: TRBJ1-1
abundance: few
d_gene: -
CDR3aa: CASSRGGLRTEAFF
CDR3nt: TGTGCCAGCAGCCGGGGGGGTCTTAGGACTGAAGCTTTCTTT

v_gene: TRBV30
j_gene: TRBJ1-5
abundance: few
d_gene: -
CDR3aa: CAWGRTSVGQPQHF
CDR3nt: TGTGCCTGGGGGCGGACTTCGGTGGGCCAGCCCCAGCATTTT

v_gene: TRBV5-1
j_gene: TRBJ1-4
abundance: -
d_gene: TRBD1
CDR3aa: CASSHTYGTGESEKLFF
CDR3nt: TGCGCCAGCAGCCACACGTACGGTACAGGGGAGAGTGAAAAACTGTTTTTT

v_gene: TRBV7-2
j_gene: TRBJ1-1
abundance: many
d_gene: -
CDR3aa: CASIRRAGPINTEAFF
CDR3nt: TGTGCCAGCATCCGTCGGGCAGGACCCATAAACACTGAAGCTTTCTTT

v_gene: TRBV29-1
j_gene: TRBJ1-3
abundance: -
d_gene: -
CDR3aa: CSVSDPSGIYF
CDR3nt: TGCAGCGTTTCCGACCCCTCAGGCATATATTTT